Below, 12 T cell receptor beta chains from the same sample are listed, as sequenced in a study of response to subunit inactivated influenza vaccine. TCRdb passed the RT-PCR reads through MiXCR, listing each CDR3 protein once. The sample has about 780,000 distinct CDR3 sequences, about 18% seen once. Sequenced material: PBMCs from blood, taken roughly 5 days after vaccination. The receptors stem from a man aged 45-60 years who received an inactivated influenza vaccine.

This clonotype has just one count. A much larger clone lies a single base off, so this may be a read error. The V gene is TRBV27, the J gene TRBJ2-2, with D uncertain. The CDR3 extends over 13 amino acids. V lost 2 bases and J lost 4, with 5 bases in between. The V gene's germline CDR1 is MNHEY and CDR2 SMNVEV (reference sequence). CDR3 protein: CASSLIPTGELFF. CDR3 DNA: TGTGCCAGCAGTTTAATTCCCACCGGGGAGCTGTTTTTT.

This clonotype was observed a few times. CDR3 protein: CSGAGAVNEQFF. In DNA form, the CDR3 reads TGCAGCGGGGCAGGGGCAGTGAATGAGCAGTTCTTC. V and J are TRBV29-1 and TRBJ2-1; weak D call: TRBD1 (6 bases). Germline CDR1 and CDR2: SQVTM and ANQGSEA. The CDR3 sequence is 12 residues long. Trimming took off 7 bases at V and 7 bases at J, with 14 bases between the two ends.

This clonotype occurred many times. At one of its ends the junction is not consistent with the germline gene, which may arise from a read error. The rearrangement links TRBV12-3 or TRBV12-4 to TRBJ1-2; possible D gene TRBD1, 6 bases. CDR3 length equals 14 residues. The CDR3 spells CASSLGQTNYGYTF. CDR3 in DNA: TGTGCCAGCAGCTTAGGACAGACTAACTATGGCTACACCTTC.

The CDR3 nucleotides read TGCAGCGTTGTGAAGAGGTTCTCCTACGAGCAGTACTTC. Protein product: CSVVKRFSYEQYF. This sequence joins TRBV29-1 and TRBJ2-7; D remains unclear. The CDR3 sequence is 13 residues long. Deletions cut 4 bases from V and 0 bases from J, with 10 bases between. Germline CDR1 is SQVTM and CDR2 is ANQGSEA.

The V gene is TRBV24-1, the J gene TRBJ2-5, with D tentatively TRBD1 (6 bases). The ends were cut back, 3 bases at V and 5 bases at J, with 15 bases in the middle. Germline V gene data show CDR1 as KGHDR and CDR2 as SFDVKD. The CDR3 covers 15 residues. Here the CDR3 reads CATSDRWGLAETQYF. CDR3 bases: TGTGCCACCAGTGATCGATGGGGGCTTGCGGAGACCCAGTACTTC.

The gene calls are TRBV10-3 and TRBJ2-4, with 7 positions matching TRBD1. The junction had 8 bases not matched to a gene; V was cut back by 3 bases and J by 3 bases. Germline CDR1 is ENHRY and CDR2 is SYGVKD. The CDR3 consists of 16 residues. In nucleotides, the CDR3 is TGTGCCATCAGTGACCGGGACAGATCAAGCAAAAACATTCAGTACTTC. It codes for CAISDRDRSSKNIQYF.

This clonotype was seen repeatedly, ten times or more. CDR3 in DNA: TGTGCCAGCAGCCAAAATGCCGAGCAGTACTTC. It specifies CASSQNAEQYF. The chain joins TRBV4-2 to TRBJ2-7, with no clear D. The CDR3 sequence is 11 residues long. Trimming shortened V by 2 bases and J by 6 bases, and 5 bases separated the two germline ends. CDR1 and CDR2 (germline): LGHNA, YNFKEQ.

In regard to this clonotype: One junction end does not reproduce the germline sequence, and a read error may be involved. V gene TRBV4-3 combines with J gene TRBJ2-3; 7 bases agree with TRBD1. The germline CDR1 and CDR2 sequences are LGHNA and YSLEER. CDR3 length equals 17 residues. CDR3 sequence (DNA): TGCACCAGCAGCCAAGCGCCCGCAGGGGGAAGCACAGATACGCAGTATTTT. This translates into CTSSQAPAGGSTDTQYF.

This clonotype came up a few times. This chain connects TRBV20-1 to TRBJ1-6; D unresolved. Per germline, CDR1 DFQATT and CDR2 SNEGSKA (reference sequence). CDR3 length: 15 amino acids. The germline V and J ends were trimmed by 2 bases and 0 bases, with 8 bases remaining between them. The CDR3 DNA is TGCAGTGCTAGAAAACAGAGCTCCTATAATTCACCCCTCCACTTT. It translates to CSARKQSSYNSPLHF.

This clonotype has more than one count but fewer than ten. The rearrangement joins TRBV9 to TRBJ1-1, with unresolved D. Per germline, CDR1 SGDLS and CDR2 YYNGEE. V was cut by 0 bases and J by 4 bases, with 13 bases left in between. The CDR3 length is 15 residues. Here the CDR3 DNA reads TGTGCCAGCAGCGTAGGTGGAGGGTCCACCACTGAAGCTTTCTTT. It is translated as CASSVGGGSTTEAFF.

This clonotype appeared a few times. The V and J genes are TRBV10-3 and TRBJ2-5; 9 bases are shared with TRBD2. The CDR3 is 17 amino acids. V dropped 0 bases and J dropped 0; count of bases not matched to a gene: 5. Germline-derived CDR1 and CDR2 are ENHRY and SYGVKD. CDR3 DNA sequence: TGTGCCATCAGTGAGTCGAGGGCTAGCGGGAACCAAGAGACCCAGTACTTC. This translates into CAISESRASGNQETQYF.

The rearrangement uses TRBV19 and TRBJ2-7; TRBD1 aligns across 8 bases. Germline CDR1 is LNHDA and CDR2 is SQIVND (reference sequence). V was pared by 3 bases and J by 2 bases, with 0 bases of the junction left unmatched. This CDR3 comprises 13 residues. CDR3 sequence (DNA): TGTGCCAGTAGTATCAGGGGGCCCTACGAGCAGTACTTC. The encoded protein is CASSIRGPYEQYF.